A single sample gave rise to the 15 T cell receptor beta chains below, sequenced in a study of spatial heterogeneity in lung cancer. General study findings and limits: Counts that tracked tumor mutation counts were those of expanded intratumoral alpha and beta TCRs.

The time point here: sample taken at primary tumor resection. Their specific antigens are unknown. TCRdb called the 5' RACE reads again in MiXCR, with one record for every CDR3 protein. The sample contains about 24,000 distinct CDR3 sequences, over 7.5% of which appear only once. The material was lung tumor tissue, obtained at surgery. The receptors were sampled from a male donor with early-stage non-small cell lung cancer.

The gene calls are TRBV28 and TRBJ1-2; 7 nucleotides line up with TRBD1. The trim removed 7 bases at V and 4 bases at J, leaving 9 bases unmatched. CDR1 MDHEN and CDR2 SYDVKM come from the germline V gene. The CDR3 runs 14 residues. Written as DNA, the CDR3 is TGTGCCAGCATCCCGGGACAGACCCTCTATGGCTACACCTTC. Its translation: CASIPGQTLYGYTF.

CDR3 bases: TGTGCCAGCAGCTTAGTTGGTTGGACCCAGTACTTC. Translating it yields CASSLVGWTQYF. V and J are TRBV7-9 and TRBJ2-5; D ambiguous. This CDR3 spans 12 amino acids. Germline CDR1 and CDR2: SEHNR and FQNEAQ (reference sequence). The V end lost 1 base, the J end lost 7 bases, and 7 bases lay between the germline ends.

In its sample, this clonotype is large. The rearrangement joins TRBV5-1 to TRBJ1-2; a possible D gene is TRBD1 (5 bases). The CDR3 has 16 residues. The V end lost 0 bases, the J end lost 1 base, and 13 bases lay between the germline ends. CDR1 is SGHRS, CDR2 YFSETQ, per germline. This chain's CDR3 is CASSLGGGGVNYGYTF. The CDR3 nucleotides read TGCGCCAGCAGCTTGGGCGGGGGAGGTGTTAACTATGGCTACACCTTC.

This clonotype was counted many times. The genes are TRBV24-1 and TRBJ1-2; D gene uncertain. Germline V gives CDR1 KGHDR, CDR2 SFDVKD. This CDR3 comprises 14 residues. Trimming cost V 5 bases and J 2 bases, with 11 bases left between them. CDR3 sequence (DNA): TGTGCCACCAGTGGTTCAGGAGGGAACTATGGCTACACCTTC. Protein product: CATSGSGGNYGYTF.

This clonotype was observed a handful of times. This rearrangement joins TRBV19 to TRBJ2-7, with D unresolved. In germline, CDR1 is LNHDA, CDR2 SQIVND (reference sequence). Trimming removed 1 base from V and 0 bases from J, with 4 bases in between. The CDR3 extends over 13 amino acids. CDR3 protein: CASSIGDSYEQYF. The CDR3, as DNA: TGTGCCAGTAGTATAGGGGACTCCTACGAGCAGTACTTC.

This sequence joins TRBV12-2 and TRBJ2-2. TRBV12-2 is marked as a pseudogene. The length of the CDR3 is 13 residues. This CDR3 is CASRLGYPGELFF. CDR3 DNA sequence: TGTGCAAGTCGCTTAGGTTACCCCGGGGAGCTGTTTTTT.

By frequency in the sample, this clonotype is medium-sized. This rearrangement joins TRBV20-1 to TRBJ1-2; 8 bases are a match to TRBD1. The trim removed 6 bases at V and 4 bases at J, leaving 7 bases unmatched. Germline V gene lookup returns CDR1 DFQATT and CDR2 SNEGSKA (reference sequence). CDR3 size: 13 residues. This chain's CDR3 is CSANPGQGYGYTF. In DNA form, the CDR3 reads TGCAGTGCCAACCCCGGACAGGGCTATGGCTACACCTTC.

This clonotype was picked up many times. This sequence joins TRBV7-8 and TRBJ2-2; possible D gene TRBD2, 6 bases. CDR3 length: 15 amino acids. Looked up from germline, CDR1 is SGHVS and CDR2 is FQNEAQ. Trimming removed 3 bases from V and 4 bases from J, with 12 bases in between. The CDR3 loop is CASSLQTGVTGELFF. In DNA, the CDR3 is TGTGCCAGCAGCTTGCAAACGGGGGTCACCGGGGAGCTGTTTTTT.

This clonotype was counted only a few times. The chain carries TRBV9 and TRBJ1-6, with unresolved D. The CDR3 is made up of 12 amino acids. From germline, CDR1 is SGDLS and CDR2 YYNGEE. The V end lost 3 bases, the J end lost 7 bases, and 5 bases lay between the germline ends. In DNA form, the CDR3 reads TGTGCCAGCAGCGCAGAAAATTCACCCCTCCACTTT. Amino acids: CASSAENSPLHF.

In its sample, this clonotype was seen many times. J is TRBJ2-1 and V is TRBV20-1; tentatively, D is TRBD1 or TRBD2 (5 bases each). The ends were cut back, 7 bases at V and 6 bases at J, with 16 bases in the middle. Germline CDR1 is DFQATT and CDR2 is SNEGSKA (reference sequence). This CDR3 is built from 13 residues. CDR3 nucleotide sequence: TGCAGTGGGGACGGTAGGCAGTTCAATGAGCAGTTCTTC. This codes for CSGDGRQFNEQFF.

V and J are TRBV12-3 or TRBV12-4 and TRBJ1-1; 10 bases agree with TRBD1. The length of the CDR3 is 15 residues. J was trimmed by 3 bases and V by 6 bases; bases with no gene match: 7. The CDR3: CASRDRGQWYTEAFF. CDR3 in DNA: TGTGCCAGCAGAGACAGGGGGCAATGGTACACTGAAGCTTTCTTT.

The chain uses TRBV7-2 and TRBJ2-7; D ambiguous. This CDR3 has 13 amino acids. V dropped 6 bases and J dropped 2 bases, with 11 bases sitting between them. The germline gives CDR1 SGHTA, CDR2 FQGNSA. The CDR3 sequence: CASSADVPYEQYF. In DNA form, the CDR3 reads TGTGCCAGCAGTGCGGACGTTCCCTACGAGCAGTACTTC.

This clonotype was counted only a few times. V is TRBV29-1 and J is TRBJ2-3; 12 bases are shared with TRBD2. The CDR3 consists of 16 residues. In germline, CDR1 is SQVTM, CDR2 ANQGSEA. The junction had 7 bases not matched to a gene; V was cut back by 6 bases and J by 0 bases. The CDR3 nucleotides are TGCAGCGTCCAGGGACTAGCGGGTTCTAGCACAGATACGCAGTATTTT. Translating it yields CSVQGLAGSSTDTQYF.

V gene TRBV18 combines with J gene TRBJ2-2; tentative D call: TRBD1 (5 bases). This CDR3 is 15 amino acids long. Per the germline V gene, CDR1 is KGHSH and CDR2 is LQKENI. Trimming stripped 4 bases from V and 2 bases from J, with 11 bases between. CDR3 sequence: CASSLGHHNTGELFF. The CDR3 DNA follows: TGTGCCAGCTCACTCGGACACCACAACACCGGGGAGCTGTTTTTT.

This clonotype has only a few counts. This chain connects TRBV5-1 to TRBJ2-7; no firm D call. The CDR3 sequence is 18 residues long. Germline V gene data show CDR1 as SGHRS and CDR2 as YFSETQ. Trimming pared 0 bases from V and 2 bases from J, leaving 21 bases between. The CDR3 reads CASSLGPQRRLEAYEQYF. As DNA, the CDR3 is TGCGCCAGCAGCTTGGGCCCTCAGAGGCGGCTAGAGGCCTACGAGCAGTACTTC.